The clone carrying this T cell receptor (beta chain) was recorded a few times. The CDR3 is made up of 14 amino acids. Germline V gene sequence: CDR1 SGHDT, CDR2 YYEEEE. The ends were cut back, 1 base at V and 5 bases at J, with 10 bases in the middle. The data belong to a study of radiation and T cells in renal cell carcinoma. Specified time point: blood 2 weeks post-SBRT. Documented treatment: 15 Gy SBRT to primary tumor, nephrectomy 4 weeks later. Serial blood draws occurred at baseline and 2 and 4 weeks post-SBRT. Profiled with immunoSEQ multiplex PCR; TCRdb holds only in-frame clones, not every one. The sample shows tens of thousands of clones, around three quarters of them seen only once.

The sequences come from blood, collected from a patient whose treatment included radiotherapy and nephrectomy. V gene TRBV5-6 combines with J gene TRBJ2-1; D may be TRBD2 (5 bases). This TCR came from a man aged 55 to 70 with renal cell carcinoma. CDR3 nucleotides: TGTGCCAGCAGCTTGTATTCGGGGAACAATGAGCAGTTCTTC. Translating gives CASSLYSGNNEQFF.